This T cell receptor (beta chain) comes out of a study of post-analysis software for immune sequencing data. Germline V gene data show CDR1 as DFQATT and CDR2 as SNEGSKA (reference sequence). V shed 6 bases, J shed 4 bases, and the junction held 8 bases outside the gene matches. The CDR3 has 13 residues. Points on this clonotype: Antigen specificity is unknown.

Study-wide results and limits: TRBV5-6, TRBV5-1 and TRBV20-1 belonged to a set of about 5 TRBV segments that were more frequent in patients than controls.

Sequencing libraries made from TCR beta cDNA carried unique molecular identifiers. Using its own MiXCR run on the PCR reads, TCRdb lists one record per CDR3 protein. The sample comprises around 710,000 distinct CDR3 sequences, around 46% of which are singletons, and approximately 4.4% rests with the top ten. The TCR originated in a girl aged 10 to 17 with multiple sclerosis. The sample taken for sequencing was blood. V and J are TRBV20-1 and TRBJ2-7; 8 bases match TRBD1. DNA for the CDR3: TGCAGTGCCGGGGGACAGGCGGGATACGAGCAGTACTTC. Translating it yields CSAGGQAGYEQYF.